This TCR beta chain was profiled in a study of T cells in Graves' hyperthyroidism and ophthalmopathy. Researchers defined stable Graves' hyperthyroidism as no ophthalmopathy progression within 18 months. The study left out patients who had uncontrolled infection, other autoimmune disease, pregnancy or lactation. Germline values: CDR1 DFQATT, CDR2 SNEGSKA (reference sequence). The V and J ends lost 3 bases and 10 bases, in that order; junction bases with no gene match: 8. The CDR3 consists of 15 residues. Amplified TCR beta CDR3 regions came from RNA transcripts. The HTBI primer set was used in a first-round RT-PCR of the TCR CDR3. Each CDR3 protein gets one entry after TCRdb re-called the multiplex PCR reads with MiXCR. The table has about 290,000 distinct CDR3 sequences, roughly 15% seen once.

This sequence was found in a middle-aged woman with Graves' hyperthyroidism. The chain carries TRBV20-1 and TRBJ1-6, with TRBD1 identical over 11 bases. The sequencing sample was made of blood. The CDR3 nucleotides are TGCAGTGCTAGTTCCGCGGGACAGGGGGAATCACCCCTCCACTTT. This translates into CSASSAGQGESPLHF.